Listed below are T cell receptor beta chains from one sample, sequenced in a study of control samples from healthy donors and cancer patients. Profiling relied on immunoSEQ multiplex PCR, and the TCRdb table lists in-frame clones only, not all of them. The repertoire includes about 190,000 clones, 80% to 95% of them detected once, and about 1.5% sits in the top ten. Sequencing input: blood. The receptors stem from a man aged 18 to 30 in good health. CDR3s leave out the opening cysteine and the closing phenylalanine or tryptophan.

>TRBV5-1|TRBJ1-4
ASRVSDEKLF
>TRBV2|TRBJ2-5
ASADAQETQY
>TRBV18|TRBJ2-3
ASSPQGLSTDTQY
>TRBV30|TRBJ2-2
AWSEGPNAGELF
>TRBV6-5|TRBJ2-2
ASRRDRGTTGELF
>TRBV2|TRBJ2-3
AGLQGYTDTQY
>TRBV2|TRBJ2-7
ASSDLRVGISSYEQY
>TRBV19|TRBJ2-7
ASSIAHSYEQY
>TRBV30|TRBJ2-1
AWSGAGDEQF
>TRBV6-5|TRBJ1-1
ASRTRIGTEAF
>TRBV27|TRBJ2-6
ASSFKPTEISGANVLT
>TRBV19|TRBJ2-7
ASSIVTGSSYEQY
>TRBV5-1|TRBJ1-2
ASSLAGGQGANYGYT
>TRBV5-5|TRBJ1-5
ASSLRSQPEAPQH
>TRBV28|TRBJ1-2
ASSYVPPGEAFYGYT
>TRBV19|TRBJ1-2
ASSISGVDGYT
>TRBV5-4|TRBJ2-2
ASSLGVAGTAGELF
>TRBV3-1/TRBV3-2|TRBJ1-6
ASSQGRSPLH
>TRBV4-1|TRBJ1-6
ASSQETGGPWNSPLR
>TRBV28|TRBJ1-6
ASSSRQGYYNSPLH
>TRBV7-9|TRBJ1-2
ASSLVNGERYT
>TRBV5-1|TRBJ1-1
ASSHTGQTKKEMNTEAF
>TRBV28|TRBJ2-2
ASSTYSGGALNTGELF
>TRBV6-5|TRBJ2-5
ASSYGQGPQETQY
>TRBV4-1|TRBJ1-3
ASSQGSGRENTIY
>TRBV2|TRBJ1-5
ASSGQGGNQPQH
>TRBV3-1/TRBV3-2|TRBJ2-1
ASSHDYEQF
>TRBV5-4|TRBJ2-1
ASSYSGGRYEQF
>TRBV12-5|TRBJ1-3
ASGFSPDRPSGNTIY
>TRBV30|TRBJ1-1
AWRKGADTEAF
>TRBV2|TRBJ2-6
ASSDLGSSGANVLT
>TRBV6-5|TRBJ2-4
ASRKDENIQY
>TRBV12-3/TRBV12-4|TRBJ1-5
ASSSNYQPQH
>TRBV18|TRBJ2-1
ASSPASSYNEQF
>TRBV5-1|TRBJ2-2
ASSLDRLTGELF
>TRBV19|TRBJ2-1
ASATSGGDNEQF
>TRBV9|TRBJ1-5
ASSVDGTVNQPQH
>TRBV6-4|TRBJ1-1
ASSEGGGTEAF
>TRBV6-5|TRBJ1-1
ASSYSGTGGHTEAF
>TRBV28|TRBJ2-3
ASSTGGGLFTDTQY
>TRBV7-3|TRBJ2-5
ASSLSAPQGGETQY
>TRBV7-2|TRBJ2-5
ASSLGPSGGAQETQY
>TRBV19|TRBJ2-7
ASSPGLSRKYEQY
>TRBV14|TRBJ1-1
ASSQQGFYTEAF
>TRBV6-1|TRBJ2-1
ASSERKYNEQF
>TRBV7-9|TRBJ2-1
ASSLTYNEQF
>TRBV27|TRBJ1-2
ASSPTGRGYT
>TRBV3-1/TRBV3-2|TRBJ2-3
ASSQGEWTDTQY
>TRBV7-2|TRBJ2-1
ASSRSSGTTVYNEQF
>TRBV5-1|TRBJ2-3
ASSPNLDTQY
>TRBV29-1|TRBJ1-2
SAELGTGEGYT
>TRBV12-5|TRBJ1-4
ASGSGLTNEKLF